These 21 T cell receptor beta chains were all obtained from the same sample, sequenced in a study of blood T cell repertoires in COVID-19. Profiled with immunoSEQ multiplex PCR; TCRdb holds only in-frame clones, not every one. The profile covers 150,000 to 200,000 clones, with 83% appearing a single time and 7.6% taken by the ten largest. The specimen sequenced was peripheral blood. The receptors were sampled from a woman between 70 and 85 years old with COVID-19, enrolled during active disease.

The CDR3 spells CASSYDRSYEQYF. CDR3 nucleotide sequence: TGTGCCAGCAGTTACGACAGATCCTACGAGCAGTACTTC. The J gene is TRBJ2-7, the V gene TRBV7-2, with a weak D call TRBD1 (5 bases). V dropped 6 bases and J dropped 1 base, with 10 bases sitting between them. From germline, CDR1 is SGHTA and CDR2 FQGNSA. The CDR3 contains 13 residues.

This clone was counted a few times. Other nucleotide sequences in the sample specify the same CDR3. The V and J genes are TRBV7-2 and TRBJ2-3; 8 bases line up with TRBD2. J gave up 1 base and V 2 bases, and 2 bases lay outside the gene matches. Germline V CDR1 and CDR2: SGHTA, FQGNSA. This CDR3 region has 15 residues. Here the CDR3 reads CASSLSGSGTDTQYF. In DNA, the CDR3 is TGTGCCAGCAGCTTAAGCGGGAGTGGCACAGATACGCAGTATTTT.

The V call is TRBV5-1, the J call TRBJ2-2, with D uncertain. The V end lost 1 base, the J end lost 0 bases, and 7 bases lay between the germline ends. Germline CDR1 reads SGHRS; CDR2 reads YFSETQ. The CDR3 contains 15 residues. The DNA of the CDR3 is TGCGCCAGCAGCTTGTTGCCGGCGAACACCGGGGAGCTGTTTTTT. Translated, it gives CASSLLPANTGELFF.

The chain couples TRBV5-6 to TRBJ1-3, with unresolved D. Trimming left V 2 bases short and J 0 bases short, with 9 bases between. Germline loops: CDR1 SGHDT, CDR2 YYEEEE. The CDR3 contains 15 residues. This CDR3 reads CASSFRLNSGNTIYF. The CDR3 nucleotides read TGTGCCAGCAGCTTCAGGCTCAACTCTGGAAACACCATATATTTT.

The rearrangement joins TRBV9 to TRBJ2-6; no reliable D call. The CDR3 contains 13 residues. CDR1 is SGDLS, CDR2 YYNGEE, per germline. V lost 1 base and J 8 bases, leaving 7 bases between the germline ends. The CDR3 region is CASSVSVPNVLTF. The CDR3 DNA reads as TGTGCCAGCAGCGTATCGGTACCCAACGTCCTGACTTTC.

DNA of the CDR3: TGTGCCAGCAGCCCCCGAGGGAACACCTACGAGCAGTACTTC. Translated: CASSPRGNTYEQYF. This chain joins TRBV7-3 and TRBJ2-7, with a tentative D call TRBD2 (5 bases). V gave up 5 bases and J gave up 2 bases, with 13 bases separating them. This CDR3 comprises 14 residues. Germline assignment: CDR1 SGHTA and CDR2 FQGTGA.

The chain uses TRBV5-1 and TRBJ2-4; maybe TRBD2 (6 bases). V lost 6 bases to trimming and J lost 3 bases, with 16 bases between them. Germline V CDR1 and CDR2: SGHRS, YFSETQ. CDR3 length: 15 amino acids. The CDR3: CASNPGGNSKNIQYF. The CDR3 DNA reads TGCGCCAGCAACCCCGGAGGGAACAGCAAAAACATTCAGTACTTC. Complete variable domain (other parts from reference TRBV5-1 and TRBJ2-4): KAGVTQTPRYLIKTRGQQVTLSCSPISGHRSVSWYQQTPGQGLQFLFEYFSETQRNKGNFPGRFSGRQFSNSRSEMNVSTLELGDSALYLCASNPGGNSKNIQYFGAGTRLSVL.

This clone was detected a few times. The chain couples TRBV5-4 to TRBJ1-1, with TRBD1 as a possible D gene (6 bases). Trimming took 8 bases from V and 0 from J, leaving 11 bases between them. The germline gives CDR1 SGHNT, CDR2 YYREEE (reference sequence). This CDR3 comprises 13 residues. The CDR3 sequence: CASSRQVNTEAFF. In DNA form, the CDR3 reads TGTGCCAGTTCCCGACAGGTGAACACTGAAGCTTTCTTT.

V and J are TRBV18 and TRBJ2-5; 7 positions agree with TRBD1. V gave up 5 bases and J gave up 5 bases; unmatched junction bases: 11. The CDR3 extends over 15 amino acids. Germline V gives CDR1 KGHSH, CDR2 LQKENI. CDR3 sequence (DNA): TGTGCCAGCTCAAACCCCAACAGGGGATTGGAGACCCAGTACTTC. Its protein is CASSNPNRGLETQYF.

CDR3 sequence reads: CASSYSSRATYEQYF. The CDR3 DNA reads TGTGCCAGCAGTTACTCGAGCAGGGCCACCTACGAGCAGTACTTC. The chain recombines TRBV6-2 or TRBV6-3 with TRBJ2-7, with TRBD1 as a possible D gene (5 bases). V lost 0 bases to trimming and J lost 2 bases, with 11 bases between them. Germline CDR1 reads MNHEY; CDR2 reads SVGEGT. This CDR3 has 15 residues.

This rearrangement joins TRBV6-5 to TRBJ1-2; the D is unclear. Germline V gives CDR1 MNHEY, CDR2 SVGAGI. The CDR3 contains 13 residues. The V end was cut by 7 bases, the J end by 7 bases, with 16 bases between. The CDR3 coding sequence is TGTGCCAGCACCAAGGCAGGAGGCGGTGGCTACACCTTC. It codes for CASTKAGGGGYTF.

The chain links TRBV27 to TRBJ2-7; D is ambiguous. Germline CDR1 MNHEY, CDR2 SMNVEV (reference sequence). The CDR3 runs to 14 residues. The V and J ends lost 4 bases and 1 base respectively, with 11 bases between them. CDR3 residues: CASSSSTVSYEQYF. DNA for the CDR3: TGTGCCAGCAGTTCGTCTACAGTTTCCTACGAGCAGTACTTC.

The chain carries TRBV5-4 and TRBJ2-7, with TRBD2 identical over 10 bases. The CDR3 extends over 14 amino acids. V was pared by 2 bases and J by 6 bases, with 5 bases of the junction left unmatched. Germline assignment: CDR1 SGHNT and CDR2 YYREEE (reference sequence). As DNA, the CDR3 is TGTGCCAGCAGCTTAGGAATAGCGGGAGGCGAGCAGTACTTC. It specifies CASSLGIAGGEQYF.

This chain joins TRBV5-7 and TRBJ1-5, with 7 bases identical to TRBD1. TRBV5-7 is noted as an ORF with a role that remains uncertain. The trim removed 4 bases at V and 1 base at J, leaving 11 bases unmatched. This CDR3 is built from 17 residues. CDR3 DNA: TGTGCCAGCAGCCATTGTGTTGAGGGGGCGAGCAATCAGCCCCAGCATTTT. Translated, it gives CASSHCVEGASNQPQHF.

The V gene is TRBV5-6, the J gene TRBJ2-1, with D possibly matching TRBD2 (5 bases). Germline CDR1 is SGHDT and CDR2 is YYEEEE. V was clipped by 3 bases and J by 9 bases, with 7 bases between them. This CDR3 is built from 11 residues. DNA for the CDR3: TGTGCCAGCAGCTCAGCGGCTGAGCAGTTCTTC. Translating it yields CASSSAAEQFF.

As for this clone: This same CDR3 is encoded by further DNA sequences in the sample. The chain combines TRBV7-2 with TRBJ2-5; 11 positions agree with TRBD2. After removal of 0 bases from V and 1 base from J, the junction contained 1 base not matched to a gene. CDR1 is SGHTA and CDR2 is FQGNSA in the germline V gene. This CDR3 region has 16 residues. The CDR3 is CASSLAGTSGQETQYF. CDR3 in DNA: TGTGCCAGCAGCTTAGCGGGGACTAGCGGCCAAGAGACCCAGTACTTC.

This sequence joins TRBV5-1 and TRBJ2-3; D might be TRBD1 (6 bases). The CDR3 has 14 amino acids. V was shortened by 0 bases and J by 2 bases, with 7 bases between the two germline ends. Germline-derived CDR1 and CDR2 are SGHRS and YFSETQ. CDR3 bases: TGCGCCAGCAGCTTGGGACAGGTCACAGATACGCAGTATTTT. It specifies CASSLGQVTDTQYF.

This chain links TRBV5-4 with TRBJ1-2; D remains unclear. V gave up 5 bases and J gave up 8 bases, with 13 bases separating them. The CDR3 runs 12 residues. CDR1 and CDR2 from the germline V gene are SGHNT and YYREEE (reference sequence). CDR3 nucleotides: TGTGCCAGCAGTCCCCGTCTGGGCGGCTACACCTTC. Amino acids: CASSPRLGGYTF. Combining the CDR3 with reference TRBV5-4 and TRBJ1-2 gives the whole variable domain ETGVTQSPTHLIKTRGQQVTLRCSSQSGHNTVSWYQQALGQGPQFIFQYYREEENGRGNFPPRFSGLQFPNYSSELNVNALELDDSALYLCASSPRLGGYTFGSGTRLTVV.

This clone was seen a single time. The chain couples TRBV2 to TRBJ2-2; no firm D call. Trimming pared 7 bases from V and 6 bases from J, leaving 18 bases between. CDR3 length: 15 residues. Germline CDR1 is SNHLY and CDR2 is FYNNEI. The CDR3 region is CASNPTLLSSGELFF. DNA for the CDR3: TGTGCCAGCAATCCGACTCTCCTTAGCTCCGGGGAGCTGTTTTTT.

V usage is TRBV5-1 and J usage is TRBJ2-5; maybe TRBD1 (6 bases). CDR1 and CDR2 (germline): SGHRS, YFSETQ. Trimming shortened V by 0 bases and J by 4 bases, and 10 bases separated the two germline ends. This CDR3 region has 14 residues. CDR3 bases: TGCGCCAGCAGCTTGGAAGGCAGGGGAGAGACCCAGTACTTC. Its protein is CASSLEGRGETQYF. Variable domain in full (rest from reference TRBV5-1 and TRBJ2-5): KAGVTQTPRYLIKTRGQQVTLSCSPISGHRSVSWYQQTPGQGLQFLFEYFSETQRNKGNFPGRFSGRQFSNSRSEMNVSTLELGDSALYLCASSLEGRGETQYFGPGTRLLVL.

The chain joins TRBV9 to TRBJ2-3; perhaps TRBD2 as D (6 bases). Germline-derived CDR1 and CDR2 are SGDLS and YYNGEE. Between the trimmed V and J ends, which lost 9 bases and 1 base, there was a span of 15 bases. The CDR3 consists of 14 residues. The CDR3 DNA is TGTGCCACCGGGTCGGGGGACGGCACAGATACGCAGTATTTT. This gives the protein CATGSGDGTDTQYF. Using reference TRBV9 and TRBJ2-3 for the parts outside the CDR3, the full variable domain is DSGVTQTPKHLITATGQRVTLRCSPRSGDLSVYWYQQSLDQGLQFLIQYYNGEERAKGNILERFSAQQFPDLHSELNLSSLELGDSALYFCATGSGDGTDTQYFGPGTRLTVL.